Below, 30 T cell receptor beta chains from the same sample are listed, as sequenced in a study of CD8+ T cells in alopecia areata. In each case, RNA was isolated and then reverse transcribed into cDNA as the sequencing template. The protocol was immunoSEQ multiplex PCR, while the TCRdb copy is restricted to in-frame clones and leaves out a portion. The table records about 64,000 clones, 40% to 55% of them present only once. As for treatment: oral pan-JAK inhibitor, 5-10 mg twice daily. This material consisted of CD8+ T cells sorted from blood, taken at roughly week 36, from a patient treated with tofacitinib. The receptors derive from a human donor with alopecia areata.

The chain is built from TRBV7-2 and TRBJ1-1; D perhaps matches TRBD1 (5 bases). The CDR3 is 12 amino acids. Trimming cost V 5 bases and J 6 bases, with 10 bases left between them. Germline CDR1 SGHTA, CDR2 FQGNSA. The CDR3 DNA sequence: TGTGCCAGCAGCCTCGGGGGGGCTGAAGCTTTCTTT. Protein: CASSLGGAEAFF.

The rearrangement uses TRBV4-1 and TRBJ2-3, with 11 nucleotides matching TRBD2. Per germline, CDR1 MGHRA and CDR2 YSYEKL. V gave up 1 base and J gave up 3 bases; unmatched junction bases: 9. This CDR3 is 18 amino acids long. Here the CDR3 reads CASSQVALRLAGTDTQYF. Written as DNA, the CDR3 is TGCGCCAGCAGCCAAGTCGCCCTTCGACTAGCGGGAACAGATACGCAGTATTTT.

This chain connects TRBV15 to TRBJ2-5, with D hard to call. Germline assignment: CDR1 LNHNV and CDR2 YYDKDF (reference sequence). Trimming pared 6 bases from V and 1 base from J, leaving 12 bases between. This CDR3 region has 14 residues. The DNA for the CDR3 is TGTGCCACCAGTGAGGCGAACGGCCAAGAGACCCAGTACTTC. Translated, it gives CATSEANGQETQYF.

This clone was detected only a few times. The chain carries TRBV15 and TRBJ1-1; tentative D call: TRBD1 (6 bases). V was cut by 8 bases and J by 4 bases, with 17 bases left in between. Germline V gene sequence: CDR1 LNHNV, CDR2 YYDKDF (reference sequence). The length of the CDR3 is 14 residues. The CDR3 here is CATHDRGAGTEAFF. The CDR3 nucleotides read TGTGCCACCCACGACCGGGGGGCGGGCACTGAAGCTTTCTTT.

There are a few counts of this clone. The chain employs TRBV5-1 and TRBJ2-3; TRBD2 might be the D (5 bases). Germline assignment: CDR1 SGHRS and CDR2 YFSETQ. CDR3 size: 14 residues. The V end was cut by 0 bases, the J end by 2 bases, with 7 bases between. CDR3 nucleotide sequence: TGCGCCAGCAGCTTGGAAGCGGTCACAGATACGCAGTATTTT. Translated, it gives CASSLEAVTDTQYF.

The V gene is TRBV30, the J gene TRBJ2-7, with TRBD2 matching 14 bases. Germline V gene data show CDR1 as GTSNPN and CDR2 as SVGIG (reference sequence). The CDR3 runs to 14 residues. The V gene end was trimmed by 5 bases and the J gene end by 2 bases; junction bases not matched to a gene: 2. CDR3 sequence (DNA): TGTGCCTGGGGGACTAGCGGGAGTACCTACGAGCAGTACTTC. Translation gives CAWGTSGSTYEQYF.

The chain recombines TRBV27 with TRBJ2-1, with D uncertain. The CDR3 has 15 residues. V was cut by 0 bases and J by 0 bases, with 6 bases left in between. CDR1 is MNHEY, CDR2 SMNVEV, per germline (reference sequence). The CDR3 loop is CASSLSATSYNEQFF. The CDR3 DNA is TGTGCCAGCAGTTTATCTGCAACCTCCTACAATGAGCAGTTCTTC.

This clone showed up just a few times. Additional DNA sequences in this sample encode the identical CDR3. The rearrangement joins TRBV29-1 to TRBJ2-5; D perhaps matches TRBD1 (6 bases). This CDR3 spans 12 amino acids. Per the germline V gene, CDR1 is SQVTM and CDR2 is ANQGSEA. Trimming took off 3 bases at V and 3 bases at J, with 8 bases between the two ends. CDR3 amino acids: CSVEYREETQYF. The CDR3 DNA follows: TGCAGCGTTGAGTACAGGGAAGAGACCCAGTACTTC.

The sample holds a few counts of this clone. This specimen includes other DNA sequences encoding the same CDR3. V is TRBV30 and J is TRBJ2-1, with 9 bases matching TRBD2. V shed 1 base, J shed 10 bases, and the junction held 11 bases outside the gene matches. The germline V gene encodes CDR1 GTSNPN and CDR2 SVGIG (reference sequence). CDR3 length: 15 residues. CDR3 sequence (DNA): TGTGCCTGGAGTGGTCGCGGGGGGGCGGCGGGGGAGCAGTTCTTC. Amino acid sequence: CAWSGRGGAAGEQFF.

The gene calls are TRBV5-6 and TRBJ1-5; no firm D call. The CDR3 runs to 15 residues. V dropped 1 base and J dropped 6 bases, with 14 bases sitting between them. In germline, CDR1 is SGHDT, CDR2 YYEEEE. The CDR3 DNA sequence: TGTGCCAGCAGCTTGTCCGCCTTAAAAAGTCAGCCCCAGCATTTT. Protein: CASSLSALKSQPQHF.

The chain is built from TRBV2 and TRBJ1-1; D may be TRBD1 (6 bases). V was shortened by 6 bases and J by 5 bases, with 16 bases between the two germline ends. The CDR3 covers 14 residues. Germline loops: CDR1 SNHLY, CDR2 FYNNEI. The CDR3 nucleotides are TGTGCCAGCAGGGCCAGGGGAGTAGGAACTGAAGCTTTCTTT. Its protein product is CASRARGVGTEAFF.

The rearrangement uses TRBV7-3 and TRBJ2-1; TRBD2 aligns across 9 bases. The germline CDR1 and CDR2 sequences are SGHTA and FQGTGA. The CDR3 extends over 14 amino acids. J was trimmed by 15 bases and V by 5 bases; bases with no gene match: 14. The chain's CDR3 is CASSQVGGRAGVFF. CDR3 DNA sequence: TGTGCCAGCAGCCAGGTGGGCGGGAGGGCCGGTGTGTTCTTC.

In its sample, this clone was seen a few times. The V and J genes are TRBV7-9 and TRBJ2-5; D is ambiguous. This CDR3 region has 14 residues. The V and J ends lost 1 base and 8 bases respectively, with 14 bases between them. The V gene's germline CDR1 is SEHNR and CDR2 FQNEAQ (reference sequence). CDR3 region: CASSLVVAGFTQYF. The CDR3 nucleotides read TGTGCCAGCAGCTTAGTTGTGGCTGGTTTCACCCAGTACTTC. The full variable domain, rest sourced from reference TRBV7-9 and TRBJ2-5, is DTGVSQNPRHKITKRGQNVTFRCDPISEHNRLYWYRQTLGQGPEFLTYFQNEAQLEKSRLLSDRFSAERPKGSFSTLEIQRTEQGDSAMYLCASSLVVAGFTQYFGPGTRLLVL.

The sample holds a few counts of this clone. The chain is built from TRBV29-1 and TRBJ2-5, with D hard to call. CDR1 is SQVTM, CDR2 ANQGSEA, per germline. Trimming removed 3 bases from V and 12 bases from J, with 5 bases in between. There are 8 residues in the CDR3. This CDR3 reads CSVDPEYF. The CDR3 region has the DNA TGCAGCGTTGACCCCGAGTACTTC. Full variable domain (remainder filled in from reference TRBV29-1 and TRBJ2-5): SAVISQKPSRDICQRGTSLTIQCQVDSQVTMMFWYRQQPGQSLTLIATANQGSEATYESGFVIDKFPISRPNLTFSTLTVSNMSPEDSSIYLCSVDPEYFGPGTRLLVL.

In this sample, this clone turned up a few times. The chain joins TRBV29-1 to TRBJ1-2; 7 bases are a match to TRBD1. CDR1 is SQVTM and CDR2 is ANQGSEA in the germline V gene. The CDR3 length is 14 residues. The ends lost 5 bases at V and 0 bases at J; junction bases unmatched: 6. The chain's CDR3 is CSVPDGTANYGYTF. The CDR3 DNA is TGCAGCGTTCCGGACGGGACAGCTAACTATGGCTACACCTTC.

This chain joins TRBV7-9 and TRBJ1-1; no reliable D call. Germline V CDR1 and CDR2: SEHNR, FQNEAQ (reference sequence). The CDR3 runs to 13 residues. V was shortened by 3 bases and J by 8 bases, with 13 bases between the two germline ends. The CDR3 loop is CASSFSGEGEAFF. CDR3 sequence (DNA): TGTGCCAGCAGCTTCAGTGGTGAGGGCGAAGCTTTCTTT. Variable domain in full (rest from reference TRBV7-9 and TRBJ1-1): DTGVSQNPRHKITKRGQNVTFRCDPISEHNRLYWYRQTLGQGPEFLTYFQNEAQLEKSRLLSDRFSAERPKGSFSTLEIQRTEQGDSAMYLCASSFSGEGEAFFGQGTRLTVV.

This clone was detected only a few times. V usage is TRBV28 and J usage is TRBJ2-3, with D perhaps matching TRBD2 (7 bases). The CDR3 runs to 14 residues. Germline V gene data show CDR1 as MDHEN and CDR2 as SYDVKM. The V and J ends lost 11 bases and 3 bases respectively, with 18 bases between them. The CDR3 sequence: CAAKGGVTTDTQYF. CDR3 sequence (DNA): TGTGCCGCTAAAGGGGGGGTAACGACAGATACGCAGTATTTT.

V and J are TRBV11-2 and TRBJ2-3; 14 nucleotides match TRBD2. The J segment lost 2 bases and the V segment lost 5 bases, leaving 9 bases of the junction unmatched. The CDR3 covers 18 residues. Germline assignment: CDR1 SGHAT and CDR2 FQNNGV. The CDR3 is CASSQGLAGEAITDTQYF. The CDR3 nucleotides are TGTGCCAGCAGCCAGGGACTAGCGGGAGAAGCCATCACAGATACGCAGTATTTT.

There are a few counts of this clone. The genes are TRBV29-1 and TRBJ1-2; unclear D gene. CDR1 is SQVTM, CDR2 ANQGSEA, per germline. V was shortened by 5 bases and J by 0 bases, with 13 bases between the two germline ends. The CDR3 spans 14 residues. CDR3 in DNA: TGCAGCGTTCCGAGAGACGTAGCTAACTATGGCTACACCTTC. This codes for CSVPRDVANYGYTF. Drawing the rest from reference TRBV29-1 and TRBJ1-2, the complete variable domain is SAVISQKPSRDICQRGTSLTIQCQVDSQVTMMFWYRQQPGQSLTLIATANQGSEATYESGFVIDKFPISRPNLTFSTLTVSNMSPEDSSIYLCSVPRDVANYGYTFGSGTRLTVV.

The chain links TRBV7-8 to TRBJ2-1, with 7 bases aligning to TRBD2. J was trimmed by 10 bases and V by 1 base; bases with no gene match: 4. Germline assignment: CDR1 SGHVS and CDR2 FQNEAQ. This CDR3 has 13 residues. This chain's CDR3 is CASSLGTRTEQFF. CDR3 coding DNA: TGTGCCAGCAGCTTAGGGACTAGAACAGAGCAGTTCTTC.

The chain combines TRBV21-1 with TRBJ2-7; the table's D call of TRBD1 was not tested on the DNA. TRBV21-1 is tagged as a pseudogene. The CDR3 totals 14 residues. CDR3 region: CASSKRRGLGEQYF. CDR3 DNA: TGTGCCAGCAGCAAACGCAGGGGCCTAGGGGAGCAGTACTTC.

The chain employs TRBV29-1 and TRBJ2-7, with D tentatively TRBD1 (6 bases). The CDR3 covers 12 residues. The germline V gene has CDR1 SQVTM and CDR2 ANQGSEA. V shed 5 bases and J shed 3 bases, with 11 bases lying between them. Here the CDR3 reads CSVLGQFYEQYF. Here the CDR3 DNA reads TGCAGCGTTCTCGGACAGTTCTACGAGCAGTACTTC.

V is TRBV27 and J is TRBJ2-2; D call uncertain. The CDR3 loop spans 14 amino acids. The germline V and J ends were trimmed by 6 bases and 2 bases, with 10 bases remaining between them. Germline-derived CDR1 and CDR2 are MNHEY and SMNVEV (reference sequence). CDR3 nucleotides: TGTGCCAGCAGCTCGGGTTTAAACACCGGGGAGCTGTTTTTT. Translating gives CASSSGLNTGELFF.

CDR3 nucleotide sequence: TGTGCCAGCAGCGTAGAGGGGGCGTCACAAGAGACCCAGTACTTC. It translates to CASSVEGASQETQYF. The chain joins TRBV9 to TRBJ2-5; 7 bases are a match to TRBD1. This CDR3 region has 15 residues. After removal of 0 bases from V and 2 bases from J, the junction contained 4 bases not matched to a gene. The germline V gene encodes CDR1 SGDLS and CDR2 YYNGEE.

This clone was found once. CDR3 loop: CASSLRVQDEQYF. The CDR3 DNA reads as TGTGCCAGCAGTTTAAGGGTCCAAGACGAGCAGTACTTC. The V and J genes are TRBV27 and TRBJ2-7; D not resolved. Germline V gene sequence: CDR1 MNHEY, CDR2 SMNVEV (reference sequence). The V gene lost 2 bases and the J gene lost 5 bases, with 10 bases spanning the gap. CDR3 size: 13 residues.

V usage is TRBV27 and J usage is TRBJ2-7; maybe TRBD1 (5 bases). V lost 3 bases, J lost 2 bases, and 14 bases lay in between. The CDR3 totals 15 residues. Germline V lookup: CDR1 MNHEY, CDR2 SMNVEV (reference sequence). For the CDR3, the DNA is TGTGCCAGCAGTTTGGTACGAGACAGCCCCTACGAGCAGTACTTC. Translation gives CASSLVRDSPYEQYF.

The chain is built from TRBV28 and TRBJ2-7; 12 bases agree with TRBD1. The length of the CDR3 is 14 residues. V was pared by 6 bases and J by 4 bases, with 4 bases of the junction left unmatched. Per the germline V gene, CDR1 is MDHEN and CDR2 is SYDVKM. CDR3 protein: CASSRDRGRYEQYF. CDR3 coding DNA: TGTGCCAGCAGCCGGGACAGGGGGCGGTACGAGCAGTACTTC.

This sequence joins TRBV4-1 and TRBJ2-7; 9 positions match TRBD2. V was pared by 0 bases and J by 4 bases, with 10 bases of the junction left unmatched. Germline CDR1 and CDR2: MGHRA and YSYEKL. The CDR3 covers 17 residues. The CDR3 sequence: CASSQEGTGTSPYEQYF. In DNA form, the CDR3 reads TGCGCCAGCAGCCAAGAAGGAACCGGGACTAGCCCTTACGAGCAGTACTTC.

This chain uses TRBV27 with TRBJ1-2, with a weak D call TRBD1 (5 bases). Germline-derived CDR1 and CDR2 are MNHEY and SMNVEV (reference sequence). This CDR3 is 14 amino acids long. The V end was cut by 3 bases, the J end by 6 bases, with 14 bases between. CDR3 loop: CASSLRAGLDGYTF. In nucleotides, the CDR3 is TGTGCCAGCAGTTTGAGGGCAGGGTTGGATGGCTACACCTTC.

For the CDR3, the DNA is TGTGCCAGCAGCTCTACTAGCGGGACAGAGAGGAATGAGCAGTTCTTC. Translated, it gives CASSSTSGTERNEQFF. The chain is built from TRBV7-9 and TRBJ2-1, with 10 bases aligning to TRBD2. The CDR3 consists of 16 residues. Looked up from germline, CDR1 is SEHNR and CDR2 is FQNEAQ (reference sequence). Trimming at V came to 4 bases and at J to 7 bases, leaving 10 bases not matched to a gene.